These 2 T cell receptor beta chains were sequenced from one sample in a study of blood T cells in healthy people across ages. Through a sample-barcoded 5' primer and a J-beta primer mix, a second PCR was run for roughly 6 to 11 cycles. Using its own MiXCR run on the 5' RACE reads, TCRdb lists one record per CDR3 protein. The sample yields around 1.7 million distinct CDR3 sequences, approximately 30% seen once. Sequenced material: blood. The source is a woman aged 25 to 45 in good health.

This clonotype was recorded at least ten times. The chain recombines TRBV20-1 with TRBJ2-5, with unresolved D. Per germline, CDR1 DFQATT and CDR2 SNEGSKA (reference sequence). The V end lost 6 bases, the J end lost 2 bases, and 19 bases lay between the germline ends. The CDR3 spans 15 residues. The chain's CDR3 is CSAPLPGPVQETQYF. CDR3 DNA: TGCAGTGCCCCATTACCCGGCCCAGTTCAAGAGACCCAGTACTTC.

With regard to this clonotype: Since no conserved phenylalanine or tryptophan closes the CDR3, a read error is the likely cause. The rearrangement links TRBV7-2 to TRBJ2-5; D is unclear. The CDR3 runs 13 residues. Trimming cost V 3 bases and J 4 bases, with 9 bases left between them. Germline V CDR1 and CDR2: SGHTA, FQGNSA. CDR3 sequence (DNA): TGTGCCAGCAGCTTCGCCGGAGTAGAGACCCAGTACTTA. This codes for CASSFAGVETQYL.